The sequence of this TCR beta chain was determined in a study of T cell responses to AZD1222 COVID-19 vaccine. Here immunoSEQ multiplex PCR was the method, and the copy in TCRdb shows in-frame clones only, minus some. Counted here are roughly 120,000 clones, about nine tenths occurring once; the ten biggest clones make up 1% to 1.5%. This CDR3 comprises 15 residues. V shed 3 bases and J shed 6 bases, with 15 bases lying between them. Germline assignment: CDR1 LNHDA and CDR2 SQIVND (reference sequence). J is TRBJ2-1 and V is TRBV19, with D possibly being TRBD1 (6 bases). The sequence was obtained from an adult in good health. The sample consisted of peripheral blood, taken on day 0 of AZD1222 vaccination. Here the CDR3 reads CASSMQGISLNEQFF. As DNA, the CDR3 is TGTGCCAGTAGTATGCAGGGGATTAGCCTCAATGAGCAGTTCTTC.